This passage covers 5 T cell receptor beta chains from one sample sequenced in a study of blood T cell repertoires in COVID-19 (dated by TCRdb to 2020 to 2021). Library prep was done by the immunoSEQ multiplex PCR assay. TCRdb took over this immuneACCESS table, retaining in-frame rearrangements with V and J assigned. Such tables are incomplete; in checked studies, under half of the missing clones stem from an unresolved V gene, and the remainder is unexplained. The sample includes about 79,000 clones, with over 85% observed a single time. The ten largest clones capture roughly 4.4% of the sample. The specimen was peripheral blood. Every receptor here comes from a man aged 45-65 years with active COVID-19.

V usage is TRBV7-9 and J usage is TRBJ2-3; D possibly corresponds to TRBD1 (6 bases). Looked up from germline, CDR1 is SEHNR and CDR2 is FQNEAQ (reference sequence). Between the trimmed V and J ends, which lost 5 bases and 2 bases, there was a span of 11 bases. The CDR3 sequence is 14 residues long. This chain's CDR3 is CASSLRQDTDTQYF. CDR3 nucleotides: TGTGCCAGCAGCCTAAGACAGGACACAGATACGCAGTATTTT. The variable domain in full, with the rest retrieved from reference TRBV7-9 and TRBJ2-3, is DTGVSQNPRHKITKRGQNVTFRCDPISEHNRLYWYRQTLGQGPEFLTYFQNEAQLEKSRLLSDRFSAERPKGSFSTLEIQRTEQGDSAMYLCASSLRQDTDTQYFGPGTRLTVL.

The chain links TRBV7-2 to TRBJ2-3; D ambiguous. Per germline, CDR1 SGHTA and CDR2 FQGNSA. CDR3 length equals 16 residues. V lost 4 bases and J 6 bases, leaving 20 bases between the germline ends. CDR3 protein: CASSSAFSPPTDTQYF. Here the CDR3 DNA reads TGTGCCAGCAGCTCGGCCTTTAGCCCACCGACGGATACGCAGTATTTT.

The V gene is TRBV7-3, the J gene TRBJ2-1, with 7 bases identical to TRBD1. V gave up 5 bases and J gave up 1 base; unmatched junction bases: 5. Germline V CDR1 and CDR2: SGHTA, FQGTGA. This CDR3 is built from 15 residues. CDR3 DNA sequence: TGTGCCAGCAGCCCAGGGGGAAGGTCCTACAATGAGCAGTTCTTC. Its translation is CASSPGGRSYNEQFF. The variable domain in full, completed from reference TRBV7-3 and TRBJ2-1, reads GAGVSQTPSNKVTEKGKYVELRCDPISGHTALYWYRQSLGQGPEFLIYFQGTGAADDSGLPNDRFFAVRPEGSVSTLKIQRTERGDSAVYLCASSPGGRSYNEQFFGPGTRLTVL.

CDR3 sequence (DNA): TGTGCCAGCAGTTTATCGGGGCTTAGCGGAGAGTACTTC. Amino acids: CASSLSGLSGEYF. This chain connects TRBV27 to TRBJ2-7; maybe TRBD2 (6 bases). The V gene's germline CDR1 is MNHEY and CDR2 SMNVEV (reference sequence). This CDR3 comprises 13 residues. Trimming took off 0 bases at V and 11 bases at J, with 14 bases between the two ends.

This sequence joins TRBV24-1 and TRBJ2-1; 9 bases map to TRBD2. This CDR3 comprises 15 residues. Germline CDR1 and CDR2: KGHDR and SFDVKD. V trimming: 3 bases; J trimming: 7 bases; junction bases outside the gene matches: 6. The CDR3 region is CATSDIAGVWNEQFF. DNA for the CDR3: TGTGCCACCAGTGATATAGCGGGAGTCTGGAATGAGCAGTTCTTC.